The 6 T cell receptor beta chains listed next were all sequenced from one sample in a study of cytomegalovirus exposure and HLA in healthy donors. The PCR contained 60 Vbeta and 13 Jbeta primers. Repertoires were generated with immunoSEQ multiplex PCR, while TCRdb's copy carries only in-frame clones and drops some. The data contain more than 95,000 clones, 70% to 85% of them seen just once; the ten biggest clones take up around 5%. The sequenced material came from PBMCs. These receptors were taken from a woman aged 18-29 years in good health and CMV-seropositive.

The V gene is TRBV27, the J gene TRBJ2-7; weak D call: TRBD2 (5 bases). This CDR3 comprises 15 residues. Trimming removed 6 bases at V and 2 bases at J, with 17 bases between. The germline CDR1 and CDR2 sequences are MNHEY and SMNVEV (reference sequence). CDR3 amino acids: CASRPSTGVPYEQYF. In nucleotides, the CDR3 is TGTGCCAGCAGACCCTCGACCGGGGTACCCTACGAGCAGTACTTC.

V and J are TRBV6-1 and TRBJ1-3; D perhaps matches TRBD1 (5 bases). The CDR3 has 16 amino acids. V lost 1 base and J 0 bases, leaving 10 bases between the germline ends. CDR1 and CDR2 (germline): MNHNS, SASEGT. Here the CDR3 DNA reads TGTGCCAGCAGTGAAGTCCAGGGATTCTCTGGAAACACCATATATTTT. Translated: CASSEVQGFSGNTIYF.

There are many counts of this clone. The CDR3 protein is CASSSDSATNTEAFF. The CDR3 DNA is TGTGCCAGCAGCTCGGACAGTGCAACGAACACTGAAGCTTTCTTT. The chain carries TRBV7-3 and TRBJ1-1, with D maybe TRBD1 (6 bases). With 4 bases removed from V and 1 base from J, the gap between germline ends came to 13 bases. Germline CDR1 SGHTA, CDR2 FQGTGA. The CDR3 contains 15 residues. The full variable domain, completed using reference TRBV7-3 and TRBJ1-1, is GAGVSQTPSNKVTEKGKYVELRCDPISGHTALYWYRQSLGQGPEFLIYFQGTGAADDSGLPNDRFFAVRPEGSVSTLKIQRTERGDSAVYLCASSSDSATNTEAFFGQGTRLTVV.

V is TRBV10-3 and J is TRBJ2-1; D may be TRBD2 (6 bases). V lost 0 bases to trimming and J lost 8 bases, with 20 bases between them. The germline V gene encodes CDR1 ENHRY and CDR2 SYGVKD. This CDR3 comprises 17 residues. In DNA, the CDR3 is TGTGCCATCAGTGAGTCCCTCCCCGCCGGGACTCTCGATGAGCAGTTCTTC. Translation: CAISESLPAGTLDEQFF.

CDR3 sequence: CASRVYLQGAAYGYTF. CDR3 nucleotide sequence: TGTGCCAGCAGGGTTTACTTGCAGGGGGCAGCCTATGGCTACACCTTC. The V call is TRBV2, the J call TRBJ1-2, with TRBD1 matching 8 bases. This CDR3 comprises 16 residues. Germline values: CDR1 SNHLY, CDR2 FYNNEI. Trimming at V came to 6 bases and at J to 4 bases, leaving 13 bases not matched to a gene.

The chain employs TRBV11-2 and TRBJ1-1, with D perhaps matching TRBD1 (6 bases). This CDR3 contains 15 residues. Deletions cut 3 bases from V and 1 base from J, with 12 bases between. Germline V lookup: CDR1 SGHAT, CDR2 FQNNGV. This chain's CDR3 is CASSLSGQTNTEAFF. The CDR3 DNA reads TGTGCCAGCAGCTTGTCAGGACAGACGAACACTGAAGCTTTCTTT.